This record covers a single TCR beta chain. The antigen is unknown. These data are taken from a study of T cell responses to AZD1222 COVID-19 vaccine. Study information: Combined were second doses at about 4 or about 12 weeks.

Points from the study as a whole: Spike-specific TCR repertoires showed rising breadth and depth after two AZD1222 doses. Donors were chiefly white British, with a greater number of females, and clonal diversity was perhaps underestimated. Recipients of AZD1222 seropositive at baseline numbered only five or six.

TCRdb's copy holds only in-frame clones and misses some; the assay was immunoSEQ multiplex PCR. The sample lists some 160,000 clones; about 92% were seen once. Germline CDR1 and CDR2: MNHNY and SVGAGI (reference sequence). V dropped 10 bases and J dropped 7; count of bases not matched to a gene: 12. This CDR3 is built from 13 residues. Sample: peripheral blood, taken on day 0 of AZD1222 vaccination. The clonotype comes from an adult in good health. V and J are TRBV6-6 and TRBJ1-2; 7 bases agree with TRBD1. The CDR3 nucleotides are TGTGCCACCAGGGACAGCGAAGTAGCTGGCTACACCTTC. Amino acids: CATRDSEVAGYTF.